This TCR beta chain is from a study of Ad26.COV2.S vaccination and SARS-CoV-2 variants. Sequencing was performed with immunoSEQ multiplex PCR; in TCRdb, only in-frame clones are kept and a portion is missing. The sample contains some 480,000 clones, roughly 89% of which appear only once. Germline CDR1 reads SGHTA; CDR2 reads FQGNSA. V shed 4 bases and J shed 3 bases, with 10 bases lying between them. This CDR3 spans 14 amino acids. Treatment indicated: around 19 received Ad26.COV2.S at low or high dose, single or two shots; 5 received placebo; per-sample allocation not given. The investigators took samples on day 63 after the first vaccine or placebo injection. In its sample, this clone was seen a few times.

The sequence came from a person between 18 and 65 years old who received the Ad26.COV2.S COVID-19 vaccine or a placebo. The sample in question was peripheral blood, obtained in a trial of Ad26.COV2.S vaccine versus placebo. This chain links TRBV7-2 with TRBJ1-5, with TRBD1 as a possible D gene (5 bases). The CDR3 DNA reads TGTGCCAGCAGCTGGGGGAGGGCCAATCAGCCCCAGCATTTT. It is translated as CASSWGRANQPQHF.